This T cell receptor (beta chain) was observed in a study of T cells in women clearing cervical HPV infection. About the research overall: Control women cleared a single incident HPV16 infection within 12 months. Case blood was drawn when the lesion was first found; control blood after infection became undetectable. Study outcomes and limitations: Cases and controls were distinguished at AUC 0.83 by richness and V genes.

All participants had a single incident cervical HPV16 infection, and prevalent HPV16 infections were excluded. V was clipped by 4 bases and J by 3 bases; unmatched bases: 13. The CDR3 is made up of 17 amino acids. From germline, CDR1 is SGHRS and CDR2 YFSETQ. With respect to this clone: The target antigen is unknown. The read ends 3 residues shy of where the CDR3 ends; the end is completed using the germline J gene.

Generated by immunoSEQ multiplex PCR, the TCRdb table keeps only in-frame clones and is missing some. This sample's table has roughly 48,000 clones. The source of this sequence is a woman between 18 and 75 years old with a cervical HPV16 infection that either progressed to CIN3+ or cleared (not recorded which). The sequencing sample was made of blood buffy coat. The gene calls are TRBV5-1 and TRBJ2-1; TRBD1 matches 7 bases. CDR3: CASSRGQGVLLYNEQFF. Incomplete CDR3 DNA: TGCGCCAGCAGCAGGGGGCAGGGGGTTCTCCTCTACAATGAG. The full variable domain, its missing parts supplied by reference TRBV5-1 and TRBJ2-1, is KAGVTQTPRYLIKTRGQQVTLSCSPISGHRSVSWYQQTPGQGLQFLFEYFSETQRNKGNFPGRFSGRQFSNSRSEMNVSTLELGDSALYLCASSRGQGVLLYNEQFFGPGTRLTVL.